This TCR beta chain was sequenced during a study of T cells after yellow fever vaccination. MiXCR, run by TCRdb on the 5' RACE reads, gives a single entry per CDR3 protein. The data contain approximately 510,000 distinct CDR3 sequences, around a fifth of them singletons. With 6 bases removed from V and 9 bases from J, the gap between germline ends came to 25 bases. The length of the CDR3 is 16 residues. Germline V CDR1 and CDR2: SGHRS, YFSETQ. This clonotype has just a few counts. Its target is not known. General study points: Post-booster reappearance was seen for most primary-vaccination clones (around 96% CD4, roughly 86% CD8). FACS-sorted repertoires could harbor abundant contaminating bulk-population clonotypes.

This TCR came from a man aged 18 to 30 who received the YFV17D yellow fever vaccine. This chain connects TRBV5-1 to TRBJ2-1; D tentatively reads TRBD1 or TRBD2 (5 bases each). Sequences were derived from PBMCs, sampled roughly 20 days after the first yellow fever vaccination. The chain's CDR3 is CASTMSPGRNSGEQFF. The CDR3 DNA follows: TGCGCCAGCACCATGAGCCCGGGACGAAATTCGGGTGAGCAGTTCTTC.